Presented here are 6 T cell receptor beta chains from one specimen sequenced in a study of brain T cells in children with intractable seizures. TCRdb's table, derived via immunoSEQ multiplex PCR, lists solely in-frame clones and lacks some. The profile shows 110,000 or so clones, 94% of them singletons. The sequencing here drew on peripheral blood, taken at surgery. Receptors were obtained from a boy in the first two years of life with hemimegalencephaly and intractable seizures.

This sequence joins TRBV4-2 and TRBJ1-2; D is undetermined. The V end was cut by 6 bases, the J end by 5 bases, with 16 bases between. This CDR3 has 14 residues. Germline CDR1 LGHNA, CDR2 YNFKEQ. In nucleotides, the CDR3 is TGTGCCAGCAGTTCAGTACCCCAGAGTTATGGCTACACCTTC. It yields the protein CASSSVPQSYGYTF.

The chain joins TRBV28 to TRBJ2-5; 8 nucleotides match TRBD1. Germline V CDR1 and CDR2: MDHEN, SYDVKM. The V and J ends lost 5 bases and 5 bases, in that order; junction bases with no gene match: 10. CDR3 length equals 15 residues. CDR3 sequence (DNA): TGTGCCAGCAGTCCAGGGGGCGCCGTCTGGGAGACCCAGTACTTC. This translates into CASSPGGAVWETQYF.

This sequence joins TRBV5-6 and TRBJ2-2; the D is unclear. The CDR3 loop spans 13 amino acids. The germline V gene has CDR1 SGHDT and CDR2 YYEEEE. V lost 6 bases to trimming and J lost 1 base, with 7 bases between them. The CDR3 here is CASTGVNTGELFF. The CDR3 DNA reads TGTGCCAGCACTGGGGTGAACACCGGGGAGCTGTTTTTT.

The chain is built from TRBV6-6 and TRBJ1-6, with D perhaps matching TRBD1 (5 bases). The ends were cut back, 2 bases at V and 10 bases at J, with 6 bases in the middle. CDR1 is MNHNY and CDR2 is SVGAGI in the germline V gene (reference sequence). This CDR3 has 12 amino acids. The CDR3 loop reads CASSYGASPLHF. CDR3 coding DNA: TGTGCCAGCAGTTACGGGGCGTCACCCCTCCACTTT.

V is TRBV11-2 and J is TRBJ2-1; 10 bases align to TRBD2. Looked up from germline, CDR1 is SGHAT and CDR2 is FQNNGV. The J segment lost 9 bases and the V segment lost 5 bases, leaving 19 bases of the junction unmatched. This CDR3 region has 18 residues. The CDR3 reads CASSPPLAGVGVSSEQFF. The CDR3 DNA sequence: TGTGCCAGCAGCCCCCCTCTAGCGGGAGTTGGAGTATCAAGTGAGCAGTTCTTC.

This chain uses TRBV2 with TRBJ2-1; 10 positions agree with TRBD2. Looked up from germline, CDR1 is SNHLY and CDR2 is FYNNEI. The V gene end was trimmed by 1 base and the J gene end by 9 bases; junction bases not matched to a gene: 6. The CDR3 extends over 15 amino acids. The CDR3 protein is CASSEEGLASGEQFF. The DNA for the CDR3 is TGTGCCAGCAGTGAAGAGGGACTAGCGAGTGGTGAGCAGTTCTTC.